A single sample is the source of the 23 T cell receptor beta chains below, sequenced in a study of T cell changes during pregnancy in multiple sclerosis. Method: immunoSEQ multiplex PCR; TCRdb's copy keeps in-frame clones and lacks some. This table holds tens of thousands of clones, 90% found once. Sequenced material: CD8+ T cells from peripheral blood mononuclear cells, taken in the first trimester of pregnancy. The receptors here all came from a female donor with multiple sclerosis, enrolled in a pregnancy study.

The chain has TRBV9 and TRBJ2-5; the D gene is possibly TRBD2 (5 bases). The germline gives CDR1 SGDLS, CDR2 YYNGEE. CDR3 length: 13 amino acids. The V and J ends lost 3 bases and 2 bases respectively, with 8 bases between them. CDR3 protein: CASSDGEQETQYF. The DNA of the CDR3 is TGTGCCAGCAGCGACGGGGAACAAGAGACCCAGTACTTC.

The chain recombines TRBV10-3 with TRBJ2-1, with D tentatively TRBD1 (5 bases). This CDR3 has 18 amino acids. Germline values: CDR1 ENHRY, CDR2 SYGVKD. Trimming removed 6 bases at V and 1 base at J, with 22 bases between. The CDR3 sequence is CAISPGPSRTSSYNEQFF. The CDR3 DNA sequence: TGTGCCATCAGCCCGGGTCCGTCGAGGACAAGTTCCTACAATGAGCAGTTCTTC.

The CDR3 region is CASMIAGGSTDTQYF. As DNA, the CDR3 is TGTGCCAGCATGATAGCGGGAGGGTCCACAGATACGCAGTATTTT. V gene TRBV5-4 combines with J gene TRBJ2-3; 11 bases line up with TRBD2. V dropped 6 bases and J dropped 2; count of bases not matched to a gene: 5. Germline V gene lookup returns CDR1 SGHNT and CDR2 YYREEE (reference sequence). The CDR3 runs 15 residues.

The chain couples TRBV2 to TRBJ1-5; D may be TRBD1 (5 bases). The V and J ends lost 2 bases and 7 bases respectively, with 15 bases between them. Germline V lookup: CDR1 SNHLY, CDR2 FYNNEI. The CDR3 runs 15 residues. CDR3: CASSEMGGEGQPQHF. The CDR3 DNA is TGTGCCAGCAGTGAAATGGGGGGTGAGGGACAGCCCCAGCATTTT.

The V gene is TRBV9, the J gene TRBJ1-3; tentatively, D is TRBD1 (5 bases). The CDR3 has 16 residues. The V gene's germline CDR1 is SGDLS and CDR2 YYNGEE. Trimming cost V 0 bases and J 0 bases, with 10 bases left between them. As DNA, the CDR3 is TGTGCCAGCAGCGTAGGAACAGGAAGCTCTGGAAACACCATATATTTT. As protein: CASSVGTGSSGNTIYF.

This clone has only a few counts. The CDR3 DNA follows: TGCAGCGTTGCGACCTCGATTAAGGGGAACTATGGCTACACCTTC. Residues: CSVATSIKGNYGYTF. The chain carries TRBV29-1 and TRBJ1-2; possibly TRBD1 for D (5 bases). Trimming took off 4 bases at V and 2 bases at J, with 17 bases between the two ends. The CDR3 loop spans 15 amino acids. The germline CDR1 and CDR2 sequences are SQVTM and ANQGSEA.

The V gene is TRBV27, the J gene TRBJ1-4; D gene uncertain. The CDR3 sequence is 13 residues long. The germline V gene has CDR1 MNHEY and CDR2 SMNVEV (reference sequence). Trimming removed 4 bases at V and 1 base at J, with 4 bases between. Here the CDR3 reads CASSSGTNEKLFF. The CDR3 DNA reads TGTGCCAGCAGTTCAGGAACTAATGAAAAACTGTTTTTT.

The chain employs TRBV5-1 and TRBJ2-3; 8 nucleotides agree with TRBD1. The CDR3 has 15 amino acids. V lost 3 bases, J lost 4 bases, and 7 bases stayed unmatched. Germline-derived CDR1 and CDR2 are SGHRS and YFSETQ. CDR3 sequence reads: CASSYLPDRADTQYF. The CDR3 coding sequence is TGCGCCAGCAGCTATCTTCCGGACAGGGCAGATACGCAGTATTTT.

The rearrangement links TRBV28 to TRBJ2-2, with D possibly TRBD2 on 6 matching bases. Trimming stripped 5 bases from V and 6 bases from J, with 16 bases between. Germline values: CDR1 MDHEN, CDR2 SYDVKM. The CDR3 consists of 15 residues. CDR3 in DNA: TGTGCCAGCAGTCCCTTGGGGGGAGGAGCCGGGGAGCTGTTTTTT. It translates to CASSPLGGGAGELFF.

The J gene is TRBJ2-7, the V gene TRBV5-6; D is possibly TRBD2 (6 bases). Deletions cut 0 bases from V and 3 bases from J, with 10 bases between. The CDR3 is 14 residues long. The germline V gene has CDR1 SGHDT and CDR2 YYEEEE. CDR3 amino acids: CASSLGGGNYEQYF. The CDR3 DNA follows: TGTGCCAGCAGCTTGGGAGGCGGGAACTACGAGCAGTACTTC. The variable domain in full, with the rest retrieved from reference TRBV5-6 and TRBJ2-7, is DAGVTQSPTHLIKTRGQQVTLRCSPKSGHDTVSWYQQALGQGPQFIFQYYEEEERQRGNFPDRFSGHQFPNYSSELNVNALLLGDSALYLCASSLGGGNYEQYFGPGTRLTVT.

The chain joins TRBV7-2 to TRBJ2-3; TRBD1 might be the D (8 bases). The germline V and J ends were trimmed by 3 bases and 2 bases, with 24 bases remaining between them. The CDR3 runs to 19 residues. Germline V gene data show CDR1 as SGHTA and CDR2 as FQGNSA. The CDR3: CASSFSGTGGKRDTDTQYF. The CDR3 DNA sequence: TGTGCCAGCAGCTTTTCCGGGACAGGCGGTAAGCGGGACACAGATACGCAGTATTTT.

The V call is TRBV23-1, the J call TRBJ2-3, with 7 bases that match TRBD1. TRBV23-1 is labeled an ORF, and its function is uncertain. V was pared by 0 bases and J by 7 bases, with 10 bases of the junction left unmatched. The CDR3 runs to 16 residues. CDR3 nucleotides: TGCGCCAGCAGTCAATCGAATACAGGGGTTGAGTATACGCAGTATTTT. It is translated as CASSQSNTGVEYTQYF.

The rearrangement joins TRBV7-9 to TRBJ2-7; 7 bases align to TRBD1. CDR1 and CDR2 from the germline V gene are SEHNR and FQNEAQ (reference sequence). J was trimmed by 3 bases and V by 1 base; bases with no gene match: 3. The CDR3 is 14 amino acids. DNA of the CDR3: TGTGCCAGCAGCTTAGACAGGGGCATCTACGAGCAGTACTTC. Translating gives CASSLDRGIYEQYF.

The chain employs TRBV13 and TRBJ2-7, with a tentative D call TRBD2 (5 bases). There are 14 residues in the CDR3. The V gene lost 2 bases and the J gene lost 3 bases, with 11 bases spanning the gap. Germline CDR1 reads PRHDT; CDR2 reads FYEKMQ (reference sequence). This CDR3 reads CASSLITDYYEQYF. CDR3 nucleotide sequence: TGTGCCAGCAGCTTAATTACAGACTACTACGAGCAGTACTTC. Using reference TRBV13 and TRBJ2-7 for the parts outside the CDR3, the full variable domain is AAGVIQSPRHLIKEKRETATLKCYPIPRHDTVYWYQQGPGQDPQFLISFYEKMQSDKGSIPDRFSAQQFSDYHSELNMSSLELGDSALYFCASSLITDYYEQYFGPGTRLTVT.

J is TRBJ2-3 and V is TRBV27; 7 bases align to TRBD1. The junction had 13 bases not matched to a gene; V was cut back by 5 bases and J by 2 bases. Germline assignment: CDR1 MNHEY and CDR2 SMNVEV (reference sequence). This CDR3 contains 17 residues. This CDR3 is CASSHYSGQRDTDTQYF. The CDR3, as DNA: TGTGCCAGCAGTCATTATTCGGGACAGAGAGACACAGATACGCAGTATTTT.

V is TRBV4-1 and J is TRBJ2-7; 7 positions match TRBD1. CDR3 length: 15 residues. V shed 6 bases and J 0 bases; nucleotides not matched to a gene: 8. Per the germline V gene, CDR1 is MGHRA and CDR2 is YSYEKL. The CDR3 bases are TGCGCCAGCAGTCTTCTCGACAGGGCCTCCTACGAGCAGTACTTC. Translated: CASSLLDRASYEQYF.

The chain is built from TRBV2 and TRBJ2-7; D ambiguous. The CDR3 consists of 14 residues. V was clipped by 8 bases and J by 2 bases, with 16 bases between them. Germline assignment: CDR1 SNHLY and CDR2 FYNNEI. Written as DNA, the CDR3 is TGTGCCAGCCAAAGTTCAAACGGTCCCTACGAGCAGTACTTC. Amino acid sequence: CASQSSNGPYEQYF. The whole variable domain, filled in from reference TRBV2 and TRBJ2-7, reads EPEVTQTPSHQVTQMGQEVILRCVPISNHLYFYWYRQILGQKVEFLVSFYNNEISEKSEIFDDQFSVERPDGSNFTLKIRSTKLEDSAMYFCASQSSNGPYEQYFGPGTRLTVT.

J is TRBJ2-7 and V is TRBV7-6; weak D call: TRBD1 (5 bases). This CDR3 has 13 residues. The V gene lost 5 bases and the J gene lost 3 bases, with 11 bases spanning the gap. CDR1 and CDR2 from the germline V gene are SGHVS and FNYEAQ. CDR3 DNA: TGTGCCAGCAGCCTACGCCAGGGCTACGAGCAGTACTTC. As protein: CASSLRQGYEQYF.

This clone was counted between two and nine times. This chain joins TRBV19 and TRBJ2-7, with 8 nucleotides matching TRBD2. Germline CDR1 reads LNHDA; CDR2 reads SQIVND (reference sequence). The CDR3 consists of 13 residues. With V trimmed by 3 bases and J by 4 bases, 2 bases remained unmatched. The DNA of the CDR3 is TGTGCCAGTAGTATCACTAGCGGATACGAGCAGTACTTC. Its protein product is CASSITSGYEQYF.

This clone was found once. Its ends do not fully match the called genes, so a read error is possible. The chain is built from TRBV7-7 and TRBJ2-1; D possibly corresponds to TRBD1 (5 bases). CDR1 SSHAT and CDR2 FNYEAQ come from the germline V gene (reference sequence). The length of the CDR3 is 13 residues. The CDR3 region has the DNA TGTGCTAGCAGCTTAGACTTGGGGCGGGAGCAGTTCTTC. Amino acid sequence: CASSLDLGREQFF.

The V gene is TRBV6-5, the J gene TRBJ1-2; TRBD1 aligns across 8 bases. The CDR3 spans 12 residues. Germline CDR1 is MNHEY and CDR2 is SVGAGI. J lost 7 bases, V lost 5 bases, and 3 bases had no gene match. The CDR3, as DNA: TGTGCCAGCAGTCCAGGGGGCGGTGGCTACACCTTC. This gives the protein CASSPGGGGYTF.

This rearrangement joins TRBV5-1 to TRBJ2-5, with 9 bases matching TRBD1. Germline V gene sequence: CDR1 SGHRS, CDR2 YFSETQ. V was pared by 4 bases and J by 4 bases, with 5 bases of the junction left unmatched. The CDR3 is 14 residues long. CDR3 DNA sequence: TGCGCCAGCAGCAGGGGACAGGGCGTAGAGACCCAGTACTTC. It yields the protein CASSRGQGVETQYF.

This clone is a singleton in its sample. The chain combines TRBV10-2 with TRBJ2-2, with D perhaps matching TRBD2 (6 bases). The germline V gene encodes CDR1 WSHSY and CDR2 SAAADI. V was pared by 10 bases and J by 0 bases, with 12 bases between. The CDR3 consists of 14 residues. CDR3 nucleotide sequence: TGCGCCATAACACGGGAGACGAACACCGGGGAGCTGTTTTTT. It translates to CAITRETNTGELFF.